These T cell receptor beta chains were read from a single sample in a study of identical twins. TCRdb re-analysed the 5' RACE reads in MiXCR, keeping a single row per CDR3 protein. The sample shows 200,000 or so distinct CDR3 sequences, around 8% of them seen only once. The same sample was also studied in work on yellow fever vaccine responses in identical twins.

Sequencing was performed on memory (CD45RO+) T cells sorted from blood. The receptors here all came from a young woman in good health. The CDR3 runs from the conserved cysteine through the conserved F or W. The D gene is left open where the match is weak. Not all rows give a size; the values are once, few, many and, for expanded clones, a class.

clone_size: .
v_call: TRBV20-1
j_call: TRBJ2-5
d_call: TRBD2
cdr3_aa: CSASRERRTSAQETQYF
cdr3_nt: TGCAGTGCTAGTAGGGAGAGGAGGACTAGCGCCCAAGAGACCCAGTACTTC

clone_size: many
v_call: TRBV25-1
j_call: TRBJ2-2
d_call: TRBD2
cdr3_aa: CASSPSGLGSGELFF
cdr3_nt: TGTGCCAGCAGTCCGTCCGGACTAGGAAGCGGGGAGCTGTTTTTT

clone_size: many
v_call: TRBV11-2
j_call: TRBJ2-5
d_call: .
cdr3_aa: CASSLGAETQYF
cdr3_nt: TGTGCCAGCAGCTTAGGTGCCGAGACCCAGTACTTC

clone_size: .
v_call: TRBV6-1
j_call: TRBJ2-1
d_call: TRBD1
cdr3_aa: CASKGIGGLNEQFF
cdr3_nt: TGTGCCAGCAAGGGGATAGGGGGCCTGAATGAGCAGTTCTTC

clone_size: many
v_call: TRBV7-8
j_call: TRBJ1-4
d_call: .
cdr3_aa: CASSLVRGTTNEKLFF
cdr3_nt: TGTGCCAGCAGCTTAGTCAGGGGAACAACTAATGAAAAACTGTTTTTT

clone_size: .
v_call: TRBV6-2/TRBV6-3
j_call: TRBJ2-7
d_call: .
cdr3_aa: CASSYESLSRRGDEQYF
cdr3_nt: TGTGCCAGCAGTTACGAATCCCTCTCACGGAGGGGGGACGAGCAGTACTTC

clone_size: few
v_call: TRBV14
j_call: TRBJ1-1
d_call: .
cdr3_aa: CASSQDLGVSVVTEAFF
cdr3_nt: TGTGCCAGCAGCCAAGATCTAGGAGTATCCGTGGTCACTGAAGCTTTCTTT

clone_size: .
v_call: TRBV18
j_call: TRBJ2-2
d_call: .
cdr3_aa: CASSQLAENTGELFF
cdr3_nt: TGTGCCAGCTCACAGTTGGCAGAGAACACCGGGGAGCTGTTTTTT

clone_size: many
v_call: TRBV20-1
j_call: TRBJ1-1
d_call: .
cdr3_aa: CSVDGGLINTEAFF
cdr3_nt: TGCAGTGTCGACGGGGGGCTGATTAACACTGAAGCTTTCTTT

clone_size: many
v_call: TRBV10-3
j_call: TRBJ2-1
d_call: TRBD1
cdr3_aa: CAIRTGTGENEQFF
cdr3_nt: TGTGCCATCAGAACCGGGACAGGAGAAAATGAGCAGTTCTTC

clone_size: many
v_call: TRBV4-3
j_call: TRBJ1-1
d_call: .
cdr3_aa: CASSQTENTEAFF
cdr3_nt: TGCGCCAGCAGCCAAACAGAGAACACTGAAGCTTTCTTT

clone_size: few
v_call: TRBV5-1
j_call: TRBJ2-3
d_call: TRBD2
cdr3_aa: CASSLRLAGSHTDTQYF
cdr3_nt: TGCGCCAGCAGCTTGAGATTAGCGGGGAGCCACACAGATACGCAGTATTTT

clone_size: .
v_call: TRBV11-1
j_call: TRBJ2-7
d_call: .
cdr3_aa: CASSPIDRRSYEQYF
cdr3_nt: TGTGCCAGCAGCCCAATCGACAGACGCTCCTACGAGCAGTACTTC

clone_size: .
v_call: TRBV12-3/TRBV12-4
j_call: TRBJ1-1
d_call: .
cdr3_aa: CASSQGLGRGNTEAFF
cdr3_nt: TGTGCCAGCAGTCAGGGGTTGGGGAGGGGGAACACTGAAGCTTTCTTT

clone_size: many
v_call: TRBV11-1
j_call: TRBJ2-5
d_call: TRBD1
cdr3_aa: CASSPRQGWETQYF
cdr3_nt: TGTGCCAGCAGCCCCCGACAGGGGTGGGAGACCCAGTACTTC

clone_size: .
v_call: TRBV29-1
j_call: TRBJ2-3
d_call: .
cdr3_aa: CSVARRLTDTQYF
cdr3_nt: TGCAGCGTTGCTAGACGGCTCACAGATACGCAGTATTTT

clone_size: .
v_call: TRBV6-1
j_call: TRBJ2-2
d_call: .
cdr3_aa: CASSEVQAGELFF
cdr3_nt: TGTGCCAGCAGTGAAGTTCAGGCCGGGGAGCTGTTTTTT

clone_size: many
v_call: TRBV11-2
j_call: TRBJ2-7
d_call: TRBD2
cdr3_aa: CASTQRGWNEQYF
cdr3_nt: TGTGCCAGCACCCAGCGGGGCTGGAACGAGCAGTACTTC

clone_size: many
v_call: TRBV28
j_call: TRBJ2-5
d_call: TRBD1
cdr3_aa: CASSFRQGTDLQETQYF
cdr3_nt: TGTGCCAGCAGTTTTAGACAGGGCACCGATCTACAAGAGACCCAGTACTTC

clone_size: .
v_call: TRBV28
j_call: TRBJ2-1
d_call: TRBD2
cdr3_aa: CASNTAGVPYNEQFF
cdr3_nt: TGTGCCAGCAATACAGCGGGAGTCCCCTACAATGAGCAGTTCTTC

clone_size: many
v_call: TRBV29-1
j_call: TRBJ2-1
d_call: .
cdr3_aa: CSVVKVGKRDEQFF
cdr3_nt: TGCAGCGTTGTAAAAGTCGGGAAAAGGGATGAGCAGTTCTTC

clone_size: few
v_call: TRBV24-1
j_call: TRBJ2-6
d_call: .
cdr3_aa: CATSGGRTDSGANVLTF
cdr3_nt: TGTGCCACCAGTGGGGGGAGGACGGACTCTGGGGCCAACGTCCTGACTTTC

clone_size: many
v_call: TRBV27
j_call: TRBJ2-7
d_call: .
cdr3_aa: CASSLSRQGGRKEQYF
cdr3_nt: TGTGCCAGCAGTTTATCGCGGCAGGGGGGGAGGAAAGAGCAGTACTTC

clone_size: many
v_call: TRBV29-1
j_call: TRBJ2-1
d_call: TRBD2
cdr3_aa: CSVERGLAEQFF
cdr3_nt: TGCAGCGTTGAGAGGGGACTAGCGGAGCAGTTCTTC

clone_size: many
v_call: TRBV7-2
j_call: TRBJ2-3
d_call: TRBD2
cdr3_aa: CASSSTSGGNTDTQYF
cdr3_nt: TGTGCCAGCAGCTCGACTAGCGGGGGGAACACAGATACGCAGTATTTT

clone_size: few
v_call: TRBV5-1
j_call: TRBJ1-5
d_call: TRBD1
cdr3_aa: CASSPGGNSNQPQHF
cdr3_nt: TGCGCCAGCAGCCCAGGGGGGAATAGCAATCAGCCCCAGCATTTT

clone_size: many
v_call: TRBV7-9
j_call: TRBJ2-2
d_call: .
cdr3_aa: CASSLETGELFF
cdr3_nt: TGTGCCAGCAGCTTAGAAACCGGGGAGCTGTTTTTT

clone_size: few
v_call: TRBV3-1
j_call: TRBJ2-1
d_call: TRBD1
cdr3_aa: CASSQTGDYNEQFF
cdr3_nt: TGTGCCAGCAGCCAGACAGGGGACTACAATGAGCAGTTCTTC

clone_size: .
v_call: TRBV18
j_call: TRBJ2-7
d_call: TRBD2
cdr3_aa: CASSLAGVGYEQYF
cdr3_nt: TGTGCCAGCTCACTTGCGGGGGTCGGATACGAGCAGTACTTC

clone_size: many
v_call: TRBV4-2
j_call: TRBJ2-4
d_call: TRBD2
cdr3_aa: CASSQEWVGVTSGSSRAKNIQYF
cdr3_nt: TGTGCCAGCAGCCAAGAATGGGTCGGCGTGACTAGCGGGAGTTCCCGAGCCAAAAACATTCAGTACTTC

clone_size: many
v_call: TRBV6-1
j_call: TRBJ2-2
d_call: .
cdr3_aa: CASIGDLNTGELFF
cdr3_nt: TGTGCCAGCATAGGGGACTTAAACACCGGGGAGCTGTTTTTT

clone_size: .
v_call: TRBV28
j_call: TRBJ2-1
d_call: .
cdr3_aa: CASSPGPSYNEQFF
cdr3_nt: TGTGCCAGCAGTCCGGGACCTTCCTACAATGAGCAGTTCTTC

clone_size: many
v_call: TRBV5-1
j_call: TRBJ2-3
d_call: TRBD1
cdr3_aa: CASKFATGAADTQYF
cdr3_nt: TGCGCCAGCAAATTTGCGACAGGGGCCGCAGATACGCAGTATTTT

clone_size: many
v_call: TRBV27
j_call: TRBJ2-3
d_call: .
cdr3_aa: CASSLGQTDTQYF
cdr3_nt: TGTGCCAGCAGTTTAGGCCAGACAGATACGCAGTATTTT

clone_size: many
v_call: TRBV21-1
j_call: TRBJ2-7
d_call: .
cdr3_aa: CASSKVGGSAIYEQYF
cdr3_nt: TGTGCCAGCAGCAAAGTAGGGGGGAGCGCCATCTACGAGCAGTACTTC

clone_size: many
v_call: TRBV6-1
j_call: TRBJ1-5
d_call: .
cdr3_aa: CASSVGPESNQPQHF
cdr3_nt: TGTGCCAGCAGTGTAGGGCCGGAAAGCAATCAGCCCCAGCATTTT

clone_size: few
v_call: TRBV3-1
j_call: TRBJ1-1
d_call: .
cdr3_aa: CASRSGGVGKAFF
cdr3_nt: TGTGCCAGCAGGTCCGGGGGCGTTGGAAAAGCTTTCTTT

clone_size: few
v_call: TRBV29-1
j_call: TRBJ2-7
d_call: .
cdr3_aa: CSVGGQGYEQYF
cdr3_nt: TGCAGCGTTGGTGGTCAGGGGTACGAGCAGTACTTC

clone_size: many
v_call: TRBV20-1
j_call: TRBJ2-6
d_call: .
cdr3_aa: CSARASPSGANVLTF
cdr3_nt: TGCAGTGCTAGGGCCAGTCCCTCTGGGGCCAACGTCCTGACTTTC

clone_size: many
v_call: TRBV5-5
j_call: TRBJ2-7
d_call: TRBD1
cdr3_aa: CASSISPGTGPGYF
cdr3_nt: TGTGCCAGCAGCATAAGTCCCGGGACAGGTCCGGGGTACTTC

clone_size: many
v_call: TRBV3-1
j_call: TRBJ2-2
d_call: TRBD1
cdr3_aa: CASSQPSTGLNTGELFF
cdr3_nt: TGTGCCAGCAGCCAACCCTCGACAGGGTTGAACACCGGGGAGCTGTTTTTT

clone_size: many
v_call: TRBV11-2
j_call: TRBJ2-1
d_call: .
cdr3_aa: CASSSVVALDEQFF
cdr3_nt: TGTGCCAGCAGCTCAGTGGTTGCTTTGGATGAGCAGTTCTTC

clone_size: many
v_call: TRBV25-1
j_call: TRBJ1-5
d_call: TRBD1
cdr3_aa: CASRTGIQPQHF
cdr3_nt: TGTGCCAGCAGGACAGGGATTCAGCCCCAGCATTTT

clone_size: .
v_call: TRBV29-1
j_call: TRBJ2-5
d_call: .
cdr3_aa: CSVDRQTGETQYF
cdr3_nt: TGCAGCGTTGATCGTCAGACGGGAGAGACCCAGTACTTC

clone_size: .
v_call: TRBV3-1
j_call: TRBJ1-4
d_call: .
cdr3_aa: CASSQDPGGREKLFF
cdr3_nt: TGTGCCAGCAGCCAAGATCCGGGGGGGAGAGAAAAACTGTTTTTT

clone_size: many
v_call: TRBV5-1
j_call: TRBJ2-7
d_call: TRBD2
cdr3_aa: CASSLALRGGYEQYF
cdr3_nt: TGCGCCAGCAGCTTGGCCTTGCGGGGGGGCTACGAGCAGTACTTC

clone_size: .
v_call: TRBV12-3/TRBV12-4
j_call: TRBJ2-3
d_call: .
cdr3_aa: CASSSGRGVDTQYF
cdr3_nt: TGTGCCAGCAGTTCGGGCAGGGGCGTGGATACGCAGTATTTT

clone_size: .
v_call: TRBV15
j_call: TRBJ2-5
d_call: .
cdr3_aa: CATSRTSGREETQYF
cdr3_nt: TGTGCCACCAGCAGAACCTCGGGTAGGGAAGAGACCCAGTACTTC

clone_size: .
v_call: TRBV6-5
j_call: TRBJ1-4
d_call: .
cdr3_aa: CASSLQGRNEKLFF
cdr3_nt: TGTGCCAGCAGCTTACAGGGCCGAAATGAAAAACTGTTTTTT

clone_size: few
v_call: TRBV21-1
j_call: TRBJ2-3
d_call: .
cdr3_aa: CASSKGGGTDTQYF
cdr3_nt: TGTGCCAGCAGCAAAGGGGGGGGCACAGATACGCAGTATTTT